The clone carrying this TCR beta chain is a singleton in its sample. What it binds is not known. The data were taken from a study of Graves' ophthalmopathy and Graves' hyperthyroidism. Germline V gene lookup returns CDR1 LNHNV and CDR2 YYDKDF (reference sequence). V shed 3 bases and J shed 6 bases, with 11 bases lying between them. CDR3 length: 14 amino acids. The hyperthyroidism patients had a new diagnosis of under 2 months' duration and were aged 18 to 65. Diagnoses were established from clinical symptoms, serum thyroxine, TRAb, thyroid ultrasound and orbital computed tomography. Amplification of the TCR beta CDR3 regions used RNA transcripts (as template). HTBI primers primed a first-round RT-PCR, and a second-round multiplex PCR followed. TCRdb reanalysed the multiplex PCR reads using MiXCR and keeps one entry per CDR3 protein. This sample carries a few hundred thousand distinct CDR3 sequences, about 40% of them seen once, and the ten largest clones take about 4%.

Whole-study results and caveats: Most expanded thyroid clonotypes above 0.001 frequency also appeared in blood. Sensitivity reached roughly 88% and specificity roughly 81% for a 13-signature model separating ophthalmopathy from stable hyperthyroidism.

This TCR was recovered from an adult man with Graves' hyperthyroidism. V and J are TRBV15 and TRBJ1-4; a weak D match, TRBD1 (6 bases). Sequencing was carried out using peripheral blood or thyroid tissue (not recorded which). CDR3 region: CATSRDRNYEKLFF. CDR3 coding DNA: TGTGCCACCAGCAGGGACAGAAACTATGAAAAACTGTTTTTT. The full variable domain, completed using reference TRBV15 and TRBJ1-4, is DAMVIQNPRYQVTQFGKPVTLSCSQTLNHNVMYWYQQKSSQAPKLLFHYYDKDFNNEADTPDNFQSRRPNTSFCFLDIRSPGLGDTAMYLCATSRDRNYEKLFFGSGTQLSVL.